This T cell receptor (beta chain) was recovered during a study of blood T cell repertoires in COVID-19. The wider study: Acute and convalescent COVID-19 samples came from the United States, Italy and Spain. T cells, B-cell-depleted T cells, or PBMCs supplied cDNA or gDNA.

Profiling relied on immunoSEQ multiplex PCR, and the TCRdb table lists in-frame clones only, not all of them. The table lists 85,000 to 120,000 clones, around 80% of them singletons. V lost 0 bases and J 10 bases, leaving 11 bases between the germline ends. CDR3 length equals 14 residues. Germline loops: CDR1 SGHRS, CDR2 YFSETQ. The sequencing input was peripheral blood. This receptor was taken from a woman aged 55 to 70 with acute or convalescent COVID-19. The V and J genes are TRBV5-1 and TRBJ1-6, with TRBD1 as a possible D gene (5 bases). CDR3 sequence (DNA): TGCGCCAGCAGCTTGGCGGGGGTGCGGTCACCCCTCCACTTT. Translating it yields CASSLAGVRSPLHF.